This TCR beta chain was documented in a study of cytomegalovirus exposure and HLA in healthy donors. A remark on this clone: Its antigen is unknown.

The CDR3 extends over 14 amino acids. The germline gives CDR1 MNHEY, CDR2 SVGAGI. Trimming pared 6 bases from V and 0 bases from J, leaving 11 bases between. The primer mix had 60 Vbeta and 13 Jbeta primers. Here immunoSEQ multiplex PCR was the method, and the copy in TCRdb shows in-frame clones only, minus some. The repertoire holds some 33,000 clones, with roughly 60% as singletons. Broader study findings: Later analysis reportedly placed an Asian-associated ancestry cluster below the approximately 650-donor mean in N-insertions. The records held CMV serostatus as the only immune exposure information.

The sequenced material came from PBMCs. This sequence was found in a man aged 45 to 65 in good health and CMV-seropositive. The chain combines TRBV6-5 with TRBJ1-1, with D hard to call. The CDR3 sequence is CASSAASMNTEAFF. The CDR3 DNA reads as TGTGCCAGCAGCGCCGCAAGCATGAACACTGAAGCTTTCTTT.